Listed here is a single T cell receptor (beta chain). Its specificity is unknown. The entry originates in a study of monozygotic twins with inflammatory bowel disease. Germline V gene data show CDR1 as SGHKS and CDR2 as YYEKEE (reference sequence). The CDR3 runs 14 residues. The UMIs carried a 6-nucleotide sample barcode, and they were added by template switching. TCRalpha and TCRbeta cDNA was put through two nested PCRs of roughly 15 and 9 cycles. Reprocessing the 5' RACE reads, TCRdb reports a single entry for every CDR3 protein and omits DNA. Here the sample table reports about 160,000 distinct CDR3 sequences. Regarding the study as a whole: Immunosuppressive treatments were not uniform, and this may have added variability to patient repertoires.

The chain uses TRBV5-5 and TRBJ1-5. Sequencing input: blood. The sequence came from a human donor with ulcerative colitis or Crohn's disease, or a healthy co-twin of an affected twin (not recorded which). The CDR3 loop is CASSLGTLDQPQHF.